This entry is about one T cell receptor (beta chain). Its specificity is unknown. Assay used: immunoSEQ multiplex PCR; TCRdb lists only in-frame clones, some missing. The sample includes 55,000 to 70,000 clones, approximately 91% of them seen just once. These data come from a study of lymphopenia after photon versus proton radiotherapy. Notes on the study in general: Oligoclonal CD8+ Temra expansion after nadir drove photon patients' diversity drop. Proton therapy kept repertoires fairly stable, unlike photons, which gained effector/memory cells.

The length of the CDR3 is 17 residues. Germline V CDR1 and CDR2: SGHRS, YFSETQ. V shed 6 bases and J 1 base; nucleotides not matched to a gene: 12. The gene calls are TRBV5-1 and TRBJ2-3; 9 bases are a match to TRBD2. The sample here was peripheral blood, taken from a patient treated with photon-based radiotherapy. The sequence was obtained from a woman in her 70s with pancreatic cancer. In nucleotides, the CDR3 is TGCGCCAGCACCCCGTTCCGGGCGGGAGGGGGCACAGATACGCAGTATTTT. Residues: CASTPFRAGGGTDTQYF.